These 9 T cell receptor beta chains originate from one sample sequenced in a study of T cell repertoires in cytomegalovirus infection. Their recognized antigens are unknown. In TCRdb, the reads were re-called with MiXCR into one record per CDR3 protein. Among 450,000 to 600,000 distinct CDR3 sequences listed, around 35% were seen once. The specimen was cultured PBMCs, collected from culture after CMV antigen stimulation. The receptors derive from a human donor in good health (CMV status not recorded). Some clones in this sample may be carry-over from other donors' samples.

In its sample, this clonotype was seen many times. The chain carries TRBV7-9 and TRBJ2-5, with 10 nucleotides matching TRBD2. CDR1 is SEHNR, CDR2 FQNEAQ, per germline (reference sequence). Trimming cost V 5 bases and J 3 bases; bases outside gene matches: 9. The CDR3 is 16 amino acids. CDR3 DNA: TGTGCCAGCAGCCCACCTCTAGCGGGAGTAAAAGAGACCCAGTACTTC. Translated: CASSPPLAGVKETQYF.

This clonotype was counted a few times. This rearrangement joins TRBV7-2 to TRBJ2-1; D tentatively reads TRBD1 or TRBD2 (6 bases each). The CDR3 extends over 17 amino acids. The germline V gene has CDR1 SGHTA and CDR2 FQGNSA. The V gene lost 6 bases and the J gene lost 6 bases, with 24 bases spanning the gap. CDR3 sequence (DNA): TGTGCCAGCAGTTCTTATTCGGTTTTACAGGGAGGCAATGAGCAGTTCTTC. Translation gives CASSSYSVLQGGNEQFF.

V gene TRBV9 combines with J gene TRBJ1-2, with D maybe TRBD1 (5 bases). Germline-derived CDR1 and CDR2 are SGDLS and YYNGEE. This CDR3 spans 17 amino acids. V shed 4 bases and J shed 2 bases, with 21 bases lying between them. The CDR3 sequence: CASSPPAGGSGNYGYTF. The CDR3, as DNA: TGTGCCAGCAGCCCTCCCGCCGGGGGGTCAGGGAACTATGGCTACACCTTC.

This clonotype has only a few counts. The chain carries TRBV7-8 and TRBJ1-5; perhaps TRBD1 as D (6 bases). Per the germline V gene, CDR1 is SGHVS and CDR2 is FQNEAQ. Between the trimmed V and J ends, which lost 1 base and 1 base, there was a span of 14 bases. The CDR3 is 17 residues long. The CDR3 loop reads CASSLVEGGRSNQPQHF. The CDR3 DNA reads TGTGCCAGCAGCTTAGTCGAAGGGGGTCGAAGCAATCAGCCCCAGCATTTT.

This chain joins TRBV3-1 and TRBJ2-5, with 10 bases that match TRBD2. CDR3 size: 16 residues. The V gene's germline CDR1 is LGHDT and CDR2 YNNKEL (reference sequence). V shed 2 bases, J shed 4 bases, and the junction held 7 bases outside the gene matches. Written as DNA, the CDR3 is TGTGCCAGCAGCCAATCGAGCGGGAGGGCCTCAGAGACCCAGTACTTC. This translates into CASSQSSGRASETQYF.

The rearrangement links TRBV28 to TRBJ1-3; no definite D call. CDR1 and CDR2 (germline): MDHEN, SYDVKM. The CDR3 runs 14 residues. The ends were cut back, 6 bases at V and 0 bases at J, with 9 bases in the middle. CDR3 DNA: TGTGCCAGCAGATCGGGTGGCTCTGGAAACACCATATATTTT. Translated, it gives CASRSGGSGNTIYF.

The chain recombines TRBV5-1 with TRBJ2-4; D remains unclear. CDR3 length equals 12 residues. The V gene lost 0 bases and the J gene lost 9 bases, with 7 bases spanning the gap. From germline, CDR1 is SGHRS and CDR2 YFSETQ. The CDR3 DNA follows: TGCGCCAGCAGCTTGGTACGCAGCATTCAGTACTTC. Residues: CASSLVRSIQYF.

This clonotype has a handful of counts. V is TRBV30 and J is TRBJ1-4, with D possibly being TRBD1 (6 bases). The CDR3 runs to 11 residues. Germline V CDR1 and CDR2: GTSNPN, SVGIG (reference sequence). V lost 4 bases and J lost 8, with 8 bases in between. CDR3 protein: CAWTGDEKLFF. The CDR3 coding sequence is TGTGCCTGGACAGGGGACGAAAAACTGTTTTTT.

This clonotype was counted many times. V is TRBV12-3 or TRBV12-4 and J is TRBJ2-1, with 8 positions matching TRBD2. This CDR3 has 14 residues. J gave up 6 bases and V 5 bases, and 6 bases lay outside the gene matches. CDR3 sequence (DNA): TGTGCCAGCAGTCTCCGCACTAGCGGCAATGAGCAGTTCTTC. Translation: CASSLRTSGNEQFF.